This note documents a single TCR beta chain sequence. Its specificity is not known. The data derive from a study of T cell repertoires in cytomegalovirus infection. The CDR3 runs to 13 residues. The V gene lost 3 bases and the J gene lost 4 bases, with 12 bases spanning the gap. Germline CDR1 is DFQATT and CDR2 is SNEGSKA (reference sequence). One entry per CDR3 protein, called by TCRdb with MiXCR from the reads. The repertoire holds roughly 730,000 distinct CDR3 sequences, with around a third as singletons. J is TRBJ1-2 and V is TRBV20-1; possible D gene TRBD1, 5 bases. The source is a human donor in good health (CMV status not recorded). Some clones in this sample may be carry-over from other donors' samples. This specimen consisted of cultured PBMCs, obtained from culture after CMV antigen stimulation. The CDR3 DNA sequence: TGCAGTGCTAGCTCTGACGGGGCCTATGGCTACACCTTC. It is translated as CSASSDGAYGYTF.